What follows are 12 T cell receptor beta chains derived from one specimen sequenced in a study of cytomegalovirus exposure and HLA in healthy donors. Vbeta (60) and Jbeta (13) primers were used in the PCR. The table came from immunoSEQ multiplex PCR; TCRdb's copy has only in-frame clones and leaves some out. Of about 92,000 clones listed, 65% to 80% were seen once; the top ten hold approximately 15%. The sequenced sample was PBMCs. The source of these receptors is a woman aged 18-35 years in good health and CMV-seropositive.

This chain connects TRBV7-9 to TRBJ2-2; 8 nucleotides align to TRBD1. J gave up 7 bases and V 8 bases, and 18 bases lay outside the gene matches. The CDR3 length is 17 residues. Germline assignment: CDR1 SEHNR and CDR2 FQNEAQ (reference sequence). This CDR3 reads CASPSKGTGARIGELFF. CDR3 sequence (DNA): TGTGCCAGCCCCTCTAAAGGGACAGGAGCTCGGATCGGGGAGCTGTTTTTT.

The rearrangement joins TRBV7-3 to TRBJ2-5; no clear D. The CDR3 totals 13 residues. Germline CDR1 reads SGHTA; CDR2 reads FQGTGA. Trimming removed 1 base from V and 5 bases from J, with 8 bases in between. The CDR3 sequence: CASSLSVSETQYF. The CDR3 region has the DNA TGTGCCAGCAGCTTAAGTGTTTCGGAGACCCAGTACTTC.

This clone was recorded a few times. The chain couples TRBV5-1 to TRBJ2-1, with D possibly being TRBD2 (6 bases). This CDR3 is built from 15 residues. V dropped 3 bases and J dropped 0 bases, with 10 bases sitting between them. Germline V gene sequence: CDR1 SGHRS, CDR2 YFSETQ. The CDR3 spells CASSSTTSSYNEQFF. CDR3 DNA: TGCGCCAGCAGCTCGACGACTAGCTCCTACAATGAGCAGTTCTTC.

The chain couples TRBV4-1 to TRBJ2-7; possibly TRBD2 for D (6 bases). The CDR3 extends over 16 amino acids. Looked up from germline, CDR1 is MGHRA and CDR2 is YSYEKL. V was trimmed by 0 bases and J by 1 base, leaving 13 bases between them. The chain's CDR3 is CASSQEQAGLSYEQYF. The CDR3 nucleotides are TGCGCCAGCAGCCAAGAGCAAGCGGGCTTATCCTACGAGCAGTACTTC.

The chain couples TRBV5-1 to TRBJ1-3, with no clear D. Per germline, CDR1 SGHRS and CDR2 YFSETQ. Trimming took off 0 bases at V and 6 bases at J, with 4 bases between the two ends. This CDR3 region has 12 residues. The CDR3 DNA follows: TGCGCCAGCAGCTTGGGAGAAAACACCATATATTTT. Protein product: CASSLGENTIYF.

V gene TRBV6-1 combines with J gene TRBJ2-3; TRBD2 matches at 8 bases. From germline, CDR1 is MNHNS and CDR2 SASEGT. V lost 2 bases and J lost 0; bases outside the gene matches: 1. The CDR3 runs 15 residues. The DNA for the CDR3 is TGTGCCAGCAGTGAACAGCGGGGGAGCACAGATACGCAGTATTTT. The encoded protein is CASSEQRGSTDTQYF.

The CDR3 DNA sequence: TGTGCCAGTCACTCTGGGGCCAACGTCCTGACTTTC. Translating gives CASHSGANVLTF. The chain uses TRBV2 and TRBJ2-6; D ambiguous. CDR3 length: 12 amino acids. Germline V gene lookup returns CDR1 SNHLY and CDR2 FYNNEI. V was pared by 9 bases and J by 0 bases, with 3 bases between.

The J gene is TRBJ2-3, the V gene TRBV19; no definite D call. CDR1 is LNHDA and CDR2 is SQIVND in the germline V gene (reference sequence). CDR3 size: 12 residues. The V end was cut by 4 bases, the J end by 0 bases, with 2 bases between. The CDR3 DNA is TGTGCCAGTAGTACAAGCACAGATACGCAGTATTTT. Translated, it gives CASSTSTDTQYF.

CDR3 sequence (DNA): TGTGCCAGCAGTCGTGGTCGCGGTTTGGGCTACGAGCAGTACTTC. This sequence encodes CASSRGRGLGYEQYF. The chain carries TRBV7-2 and TRBJ2-7; no clear D gene. This CDR3 is built from 15 residues. The germline CDR1 and CDR2 sequences are SGHTA and FQGNSA. The V end lost 6 bases, the J end lost 3 bases, and 18 bases lay between the germline ends.

The genes are TRBV29-1 and TRBJ2-3, with 13 bases matching TRBD2. The J segment lost 6 bases and the V segment lost 6 bases, leaving 6 bases of the junction unmatched. The CDR3 is 14 amino acids. Germline V gene lookup returns CDR1 SQVTM and CDR2 ANQGSEA. For the CDR3, the DNA is TGCAGCGTACAACCGACTAGCGGGAGGGATACGCAGTATTTT. Translation gives CSVQPTSGRDTQYF.

The chain joins TRBV7-8 to TRBJ2-3; D not resolved. The V gene's germline CDR1 is SGHVS and CDR2 FQNEAQ. This CDR3 is 12 amino acids long. V was cut by 5 bases and J by 6 bases, with 9 bases left in between. CDR3 sequence: CASSPRRDTQYF. The DNA for the CDR3 is TGTGCCAGCAGCCCTCGGCGGGATACGCAGTATTTT. Using reference TRBV7-8 and TRBJ2-3 for the parts outside the CDR3, the full variable domain is GAGVSQSPRYKVAKRGQDVALRCDPISGHVSLFWYQQALGQGPEFLTYFQNEAQLDKSGLPSDRFFAERPEGSVSTLKIQRTQQEDSAVYLCASSPRRDTQYFGPGTRLTVL.

The chain couples TRBV7-2 to TRBJ1-2, with D tentatively TRBD1 (5 bases). Germline V gene lookup returns CDR1 SGHTA and CDR2 FQGNSA. This CDR3 is 16 amino acids long. Deletions cut 0 bases from V and 0 bases from J, with 11 bases between. The CDR3 region is CASSLAMGLANYGYTF. CDR3 DNA sequence: TGTGCCAGCAGCTTAGCGATGGGACTTGCTAACTATGGCTACACCTTC.